This TCR beta chain stems from a study of CD8 T cells in ankylosing spondylitis. Broader study findings: A TCR beta motif made of about 8 highly homologous variants seemed typical of ankylosing spondylitis blood. Some of the motif variants had earlier been found in reactive arthritis patients' fluid and blood. As for the disease-linked clones, they showed a CD8+ phenotype and occurred at relatively low frequencies in peripheral blood.

On this clonotype: Its antigen is unknown.

Generation of TCR beta libraries employed quantitative 5'-RACE incorporating molecular barcodes. TCRdb itself ran the 5' RACE reads through MiXCR, one entry per CDR3 protein. The sample shows 200,000 to 250,000 distinct CDR3 sequences, around 20% of them seen only once. V was clipped by 4 bases and J by 5 bases, with 15 bases between them. CDR1 is SQVTM and CDR2 is ANQGSEA in the germline V gene. The CDR3 is 13 residues long. This chain joins TRBV29-1 and TRBJ2-7; D is undetermined. Material: blood, either unsorted or a sorted T cell fraction (not recorded which). The sequence was obtained from a male donor with ankylosing spondylitis. CDR3 DNA sequence: TGCAGCGTTGGTGGGCCTGATGGGAACGAGCAGTACTTC. It specifies CSVGGPDGNEQYF.